This entry lists 18 T cell receptor beta chains sequenced from one sample in a study of blood T cell repertoires in COVID-19 (TCRdb year 2020). Libraries came from the immunoSEQ multiplex PCR assay. TCRdb's version of the immuneACCESS table is confined to in-frame rearrangements and falls short of the full clone set. An unresolved V gene accounts for under half of the shortfall where checked; the remainder is of unknown origin. In this sample the table shows some 150,000 clones, roughly 90% of which occur a single time. Around 4.6% of the sample lies in the top ten. Source material: peripheral blood. Receptor source: a woman in her fifties or sixties with active or convalescent COVID-19.

The rearrangement uses TRBV2 and TRBJ2-2; 8 bases are shared with TRBD1. The trim removed 5 bases at V and 3 bases at J, leaving 2 bases unmatched. Per germline, CDR1 SNHLY and CDR2 FYNNEI. CDR3 size: 14 residues. This chain's CDR3 is CASSTGGYTGELFF. The CDR3 bases are TGTGCCAGCAGTACAGGGGGGTACACCGGGGAGCTGTTTTTT. Supplemented by reference TRBV2 and TRBJ2-2, the full variable domain reads EPEVTQTPSHQVTQMGQEVILRCVPISNHLYFYWYRQILGQKVEFLVSFYNNEISEKSEIFDDQFSVERPDGSNFTLKIRSTKLEDSAMYFCASSTGGYTGELFFGEGSRLTVL.

The rearrangement uses TRBV7-8 and TRBJ1-5; D is unclear. The CDR3 contains 13 residues. CDR1 and CDR2 from the germline V gene are SGHVS and FQNEAQ. V was pared by 1 base and J by 5 bases, with 6 bases between. The chain's CDR3 is CASSLERDQPQHF. As DNA, the CDR3 is TGTGCCAGCAGCTTAGAGAGGGATCAGCCCCAGCATTTT.

The table lists this clone with a few counts. The rearrangement links TRBV11-2 to TRBJ2-7; a weak D match, TRBD1 (5 bases). The CDR3 totals 15 residues. Germline V gives CDR1 SGHAT, CDR2 FQNNGV. Trimming took off 3 bases at V and 9 bases at J, with 21 bases between the two ends. This chain's CDR3 is CASSFDSYLLRGQYF. In DNA form, the CDR3 reads TGTGCCAGCAGCTTTGACAGCTACCTCCTACGAGGGCAGTACTTC.

V and J are TRBV7-2 and TRBJ2-5; 7 bases fit TRBD1. This CDR3 contains 13 residues. Looked up from germline, CDR1 is SGHTA and CDR2 is FQGNSA. After removal of 5 bases from V and 5 bases from J, the junction contained 5 bases not matched to a gene. CDR3 coding DNA: TGTGCCAGCAGCCAAGGGACAGAGGAGACCCAGTACTTC. Its protein is CASSQGTEETQYF.

This clone was recorded once. The V gene is TRBV28, the J gene TRBJ1-2; D remains ambiguous. Deletions cut 10 bases from V and 8 bases from J, with 20 bases between. The germline CDR1 and CDR2 sequences are MDHEN and SYDVKM. The CDR3 length is 13 residues. CDR3 nucleotides: TGTGCCACCTCAGTTTCCCCGCCGTCCGGCTACACCTTC. Translated, it gives CATSVSPPSGYTF.

This chain links TRBV19 with TRBJ2-1; the match to TRBD1 covers 10 bases. Trimming took 6 bases from V and 5 from J; bases not matched to a gene: 4. CDR1 and CDR2 from the germline V gene are LNHDA and SQIVND (reference sequence). The length of the CDR3 is 14 residues. The CDR3, as DNA: TGTGCCAGTAGGAGGACAGGGGGGGACAATGAGCAGTTCTTC. Protein product: CASRRTGGDNEQFF.

The V call is TRBV30, the J call TRBJ2-7; tentative D call: TRBD1 (6 bases). The CDR3 consists of 17 residues. V lost 3 bases and J 0 bases, leaving 21 bases between the germline ends. Germline V gene data show CDR1 as GTSNPN and CDR2 as SVGIG (reference sequence). As DNA, the CDR3 is TGTGCCTGGAGCTCTACAGGGAAATACCTGGGCTCCTACGAGCAGTACTTC. Its translation is CAWSSTGKYLGSYEQYF.

V is TRBV10-2 and J is TRBJ2-7; D remains unclear. Per the germline V gene, CDR1 is WSHSY and CDR2 is SAAADI. Trimming pared 3 bases from V and 4 bases from J, leaving 10 bases between. This CDR3 has 13 amino acids. The CDR3 nucleotides read TGCGCCAGCAGTGAATCGCCCTATTACGAGCAGTACTTC. This gives the protein CASSESPYYEQYF.

This sequence joins TRBV2 and TRBJ1-1, with 7 bases fitting TRBD1. The CDR3 loop spans 13 amino acids. CDR1 and CDR2 (germline): SNHLY, FYNNEI. With V trimmed by 10 bases and J by 0 bases, 5 bases remained unmatched. CDR3 sequence: CATTGQLNTEAFF. CDR3 coding DNA: TGTGCCACCACGGGACAGTTGAACACTGAAGCTTTCTTT.

This clone was detected a few times. V gene TRBV5-1 combines with J gene TRBJ1-2; a possible D gene is TRBD1 (5 bases). CDR1 SGHRS and CDR2 YFSETQ come from the germline V gene. The CDR3 runs to 14 residues. V was trimmed by 4 bases and J by 2 bases, leaving 12 bases between them. The CDR3 here is CASSPLPGNYGYTF. In DNA form, the CDR3 reads TGCGCCAGCAGCCCTCTCCCAGGGAACTATGGCTACACCTTC.

The chain links TRBV6-4 to TRBJ2-3; 8 bases map to TRBD2. The CDR3 runs to 16 residues. Germline V gene sequence: CDR1 MRHNA, CDR2 SNTAGT. The trim removed 2 bases at V and 1 base at J, leaving 5 bases unmatched. Here the CDR3 DNA reads TGTGCCAGCAGTGACGTGTCGGGAGGGGGCACAGATACGCAGTATTTT. Protein product: CASSDVSGGGTDTQYF.

This chain's CDR3 is CASSIVTGSTGELFF. CDR3 sequence (DNA): TGTGCCAGTAGTATAGTTACAGGGAGCACCGGGGAGCTGTTTTTT. The V gene is TRBV19, the J gene TRBJ2-2; D is perhaps TRBD1 (6 bases). V was trimmed by 1 base and J by 4 bases, leaving 10 bases between them. Germline loops: CDR1 LNHDA, CDR2 SQIVND (reference sequence). The length of the CDR3 is 15 residues.

The count of this clone is one. This rearrangement joins TRBV19 to TRBJ1-1, with D maybe TRBD1 (6 bases). The V end lost 8 bases, the J end lost 1 base, and 11 bases lay between the germline ends. The germline V gene encodes CDR1 LNHDA and CDR2 SQIVND (reference sequence). The CDR3 length is 13 residues. The CDR3 DNA sequence: TGTGCCAGTTCCGGGACACAGAACACTGAAGCTTTCTTT. Translation gives CASSGTQNTEAFF.

This chain uses TRBV25-1 with TRBJ2-5, with D perhaps matching TRBD2 (5 bases). The CDR3 has 15 residues. Trimming took 1 base from V and 1 from J, leaving 10 bases between them. Germline V CDR1 and CDR2: MGHDK, SYGVNS. Here the CDR3 reads CASSELSSGQETQYF. CDR3 in DNA: TGTGCCAGCAGTGAATTATCCAGCGGCCAAGAGACCCAGTACTTC.

The rearrangement links TRBV18 to TRBJ1-2; 7 nucleotides agree with TRBD1. Germline values: CDR1 KGHSH, CDR2 LQKENI. This CDR3 has 13 amino acids. Germline trimming cut 5 bases from V and 2 bases from J; bases unmatched to any gene: 2. Here the CDR3 reads CASSKGANYGYTF. DNA for the CDR3: TGTGCCAGCTCAAAGGGGGCGAACTATGGCTACACCTTC.

The chain links TRBV30 to TRBJ2-1; 7 bases fit TRBD1. The CDR3 length is 13 residues. Trimming at V came to 4 bases and at J to 4 bases, leaving 4 bases not matched to a gene. The germline CDR1 and CDR2 sequences are GTSNPN and SVGIG (reference sequence). CDR3 bases: TGTGCCTGGAACAGGGGAATTTACAATGAGCAGTTCTTC. Encoded protein: CAWNRGIYNEQFF.

The V call is TRBV29-1, the J call TRBJ1-6; 8 nucleotides agree with TRBD1. The CDR3 length is 15 residues. CDR1 and CDR2 (germline): SQVTM, ANQGSEA. Germline trimming cut 4 bases from V and 9 bases from J; bases unmatched to any gene: 11. The CDR3 loop is CSVATGGTLGSPLHF. CDR3 nucleotide sequence: TGCAGCGTTGCAACAGGGGGAACTCTTGGTTCACCCCTCCACTTT. The full variable domain, rest sourced from reference TRBV29-1 and TRBJ1-6, is SAVISQKPSRDICQRGTSLTIQCQVDSQVTMMFWYRQQPGQSLTLIATANQGSEATYESGFVIDKFPISRPNLTFSTLTVSNMSPEDSSIYLCSVATGGTLGSPLHFGNGTRLTVT.

The V and J genes are TRBV10-3 and TRBJ2-2, with a possible D match to TRBD1 (7 bases). Trimming took off 8 bases at V and 2 bases at J, with 15 bases between the two ends. This CDR3 region has 15 residues. Germline lookup yields CDR1 ENHRY and CDR2 SYGVKD. The CDR3 reads CAISTQGGNTGELFF. DNA for the CDR3: TGTGCCATCTCGACTCAGGGGGGCAACACCGGGGAGCTGTTTTTT.